These 9 T cell receptor beta chains were sequenced from one sample in a study of T cell responses to AZD1222 COVID-19 vaccine. Clones were read by immunoSEQ multiplex PCR, and TCRdb kept only the in-frame ones, dropping some. The sample has roughly 100,000 clones, 89% seen once. This material consisted of peripheral blood, taken 28 days after the second AZD1222 dose. These receptors originate from an adult who received the AZD1222 COVID-19 vaccine.

The chain joins TRBV29-1 to TRBJ2-3; TRBD2 matches 7 bases. The germline gives CDR1 SQVTM, CDR2 ANQGSEA. After removal of 6 bases from V and 2 bases from J, the junction contained 5 bases not matched to a gene. This CDR3 is 13 amino acids long. This chain's CDR3 is CSVPGLLTDTQYF. DNA of the CDR3: TGCAGCGTCCCGGGACTACTCACAGATACGCAGTATTTT.

This clone has only a few counts. The CDR3 nucleotides read TGTGCCAGCAGCCGTGATGGACAGAATAGCAATCAGCCCCAGCATTTT. Protein product: CASSRDGQNSNQPQHF. The chain has TRBV5-5 and TRBJ1-5; a weak D match, TRBD1 (6 bases). This CDR3 region has 16 residues. The germline CDR1 and CDR2 sequences are SGHKS and YYEKEE (reference sequence). Trimming took off 4 bases at V and 0 bases at J, with 14 bases between the two ends.

The chain is built from TRBV20-1 and TRBJ1-2; D perhaps matches TRBD1 (6 bases). This CDR3 contains 11 residues. V was trimmed by 6 bases and J by 8 bases, leaving 13 bases between them. CDR1 and CDR2 (germline): DFQATT, SNEGSKA (reference sequence). In nucleotides, the CDR3 is TGCAGTGCGGACAGTCTCTCCGGCTACACCTTC. It codes for CSADSLSGYTF.

The V call is TRBV30, the J call TRBJ2-2; D gene unclear. The CDR3 is 14 amino acids. The germline gives CDR1 GTSNPN, CDR2 SVGIG (reference sequence). V was trimmed by 1 base and J by 6 bases, leaving 12 bases between them. The CDR3 bases are TGTGCCTGGAGTGGTATTCAGGTGGCCGGGGAGCTGTTTTTT. The encoded protein is CAWSGIQVAGELFF.

CDR3 sequence (DNA): TGTGCCAGCAGAGGACAGAGTTCTAACTATGGCTACACCTTC. Residues: CASRGQSSNYGYTF. J is TRBJ1-2 and V is TRBV6-6; TRBD1 might be the D (6 bases). V lost 6 bases, J lost 0 bases, and 11 bases lay in between. The CDR3 contains 14 residues. Germline V gene data show CDR1 as MNHNY and CDR2 as SVGAGI (reference sequence).

J is TRBJ2-3 and V is TRBV29-1, with D tentatively TRBD2 (5 bases). The CDR3 is 14 amino acids. Germline V gene lookup returns CDR1 SQVTM and CDR2 ANQGSEA. Trimming left V 3 bases short and J 4 bases short, with 14 bases between. CDR3 region: CSVDLDPGADTQYF. In nucleotides, the CDR3 is TGCAGCGTTGATCTGGACCCCGGGGCAGATACGCAGTATTTT.

J is TRBJ2-7 and V is TRBV2; 10 positions agree with TRBD2. The CDR3 is made up of 12 amino acids. With 1 base clipped from V and 10 bases from J, the junction kept 1 base outside the gene matches. Germline loops: CDR1 SNHLY, CDR2 FYNNEI. The CDR3 DNA sequence: TGTGCCAGCAGTGAAGGGACTAGCGGACAGTACTTC. Translating gives CASSEGTSGQYF.

The V gene is TRBV28, the J gene TRBJ2-3; D may be TRBD1 (7 bases). Trimming left V 7 bases short and J 3 bases short, with 14 bases between. Per the germline V gene, CDR1 is MDHEN and CDR2 is SYDVKM. There are 14 residues in the CDR3. CDR3 sequence: CASTLTGRTDTQYF. Here the CDR3 DNA reads TGTGCCAGCACACTGACAGGGAGGACAGATACGCAGTATTTT.

The J gene is TRBJ2-6, the V gene TRBV7-9; tentative D call: TRBD1 (6 bases). Germline assignment: CDR1 SEHNR and CDR2 FQNEAQ (reference sequence). This CDR3 spans 14 amino acids. Between the trimmed V and J ends, which lost 6 bases and 1 base, there was a span of 7 bases. For the CDR3, the DNA is TGTGCCAGCAGGACAGGTTCTGGGGCCAACGTCCTGACTTTC. Protein: CASRTGSGANVLTF. Full variable domain (missing parts from reference TRBV7-9 and TRBJ2-6): DTGVSQNPRHKITKRGQNVTFRCDPISEHNRLYWYRQTLGQGPEFLTYFQNEAQLEKSRLLSDRFSAERPKGSFSTLEIQRTEQGDSAMYLCASRTGSGANVLTFGAGSRLTVL.